A single sample gave rise to the 27 T cell receptor beta chains below, sequenced in a study of cytomegalovirus exposure and HLA in healthy donors. PCR employed 60 Vbeta and 13 Jbeta primers. Sequencing used immunoSEQ multiplex PCR; TCRdb keeps in-frame clones, though not all of them. This table has 150,000 to 200,000 clones, around 80% appearing once. Sequencing was performed on PBMCs. The receptor source for this set is a man in his forties or fifties in good health and CMV-seropositive.

This clone turned up a few times. The J gene is TRBJ2-7, the V gene TRBV10-3; tentative D call: TRBD1 (6 bases). This CDR3 comprises 15 residues. V was shortened by 0 bases and J by 5 bases, with 14 bases between the two germline ends. The germline V gene has CDR1 ENHRY and CDR2 SYGVKD. CDR3 in DNA: TGTGCCATCAGTGAGTCGCAGGGGAGACAGGACGAGCAGTACTTC. Its translation is CAISESQGRQDEQYF.

This rearrangement joins TRBV4-1 to TRBJ2-7; TRBD1 agrees at 7 bases. From germline, CDR1 is MGHRA and CDR2 YSYEKL. Trimming cost V 2 bases and J 2 bases; bases outside gene matches: 3. The CDR3 sequence is 14 residues long. CDR3 bases: TGCGCCAGCAGCCAAAGACAGGGAACCTACGAGCAGTACTTC. Amino acid sequence: CASSQRQGTYEQYF.

The gene calls are TRBV7-7 and TRBJ2-7; 9 nucleotides agree with TRBD1. The junction had 3 bases not matched to a gene; V was cut back by 5 bases and J by 1 base. The CDR3 has 14 residues. Germline CDR1 and CDR2: SSHAT and FNYEAQ (reference sequence). This CDR3 reads CASSPDRGSYEQYF. CDR3 DNA: TGTGCCAGCAGCCCTGACAGGGGGTCCTACGAGCAGTACTTC. Combining the CDR3 with reference TRBV7-7 and TRBJ2-7 gives the whole variable domain GAGVSQSPRYKVTKRGQDVTLRCDPISSHATLYWYQQALGQGPEFLTYFNYEAQPDKSGLPSDRFSAERPEGSISTLTIQRTEQRDSAMYRCASSPDRGSYEQYFGPGTRLTVT.

In its sample, this clone was seen once. The V gene is TRBV19, the J gene TRBJ1-1, with D perhaps matching TRBD1 (6 bases). The CDR3 is made up of 14 amino acids. The V end was cut by 4 bases, the J end by 4 bases, with 13 bases between. CDR1 and CDR2 (germline): LNHDA, SQIVND (reference sequence). This CDR3 reads CASSTAGAGTEAFF. The CDR3 nucleotides are TGTGCCAGTAGTACGGCAGGGGCAGGCACTGAAGCTTTCTTT. Drawing the rest from reference TRBV19 and TRBJ1-1, the complete variable domain is DGGITQSPKYLFRKEGQNVTLSCEQNLNHDAMYWYRQDPGQGLRLIYYSQIVNDFQKGDIAEGYSVSREKKESFPLTVTSAQKNPTAFYLCASSTAGAGTEAFFGQGTRLTVV.

V usage is TRBV7-8 and J usage is TRBJ1-1; D call uncertain. Trimming left V 11 bases short and J 0 bases short, with 10 bases between. Germline CDR1 SGHVS, CDR2 FQNEAQ. This CDR3 has 12 residues. CDR3 region: CASSLLNTEAFF. CDR3 DNA sequence: TGTGCCTCTTCACTTCTGAACACTGAAGCTTTCTTT.

The chain recombines TRBV6-5 with TRBJ1-2; 7 bases align to TRBD1. J was trimmed by 7 bases and V by 7 bases; bases with no gene match: 12. Germline CDR1 is MNHEY and CDR2 is SVGAGI. The CDR3 contains 14 residues. The DNA for the CDR3 is TGTGCCAGCACCTCCCTCCGGACAGGAGGTGGCTACACCTTC. Encoded protein: CASTSLRTGGGYTF.

This chain connects TRBV19 to TRBJ2-7; 14 bases fit TRBD2. Germline V gene lookup returns CDR1 LNHDA and CDR2 SQIVND (reference sequence). This CDR3 is built from 17 residues. The junction had 7 bases not matched to a gene; V was cut back by 1 base and J by 5 bases. The CDR3 is CASSIVGTSGSPHEQYF. CDR3 DNA sequence: TGTGCCAGTAGTATAGTTGGGACTAGCGGGAGTCCCCACGAGCAGTACTTC.

The chain links TRBV5-4 to TRBJ1-1; D perhaps matches TRBD1 (5 bases). CDR3 length equals 12 residues. V lost 5 bases, J lost 5 bases, and 10 bases lay in between. Germline loops: CDR1 SGHNT, CDR2 YYREEE (reference sequence). CDR3 in DNA: TGTGCCAGCAGTTGGGAGGGGACTGAAGCTTTCTTT. Residues: CASSWEGTEAFF.

The rearrangement joins TRBV28 to TRBJ2-7; tentative D call: TRBD2 (7 bases). CDR3 length equals 15 residues. Germline lookup yields CDR1 MDHEN and CDR2 SYDVKM. Trimming shortened V by 6 bases and J by 0 bases, and 15 bases separated the two germline ends. CDR3 loop: CASRGGAGDSYEQYF. The CDR3 bases are TGTGCCAGCAGGGGAGGGGCAGGGGACTCCTACGAGCAGTACTTC.

The chain employs TRBV11-2 and TRBJ2-7; 9 bases are shared with TRBD2. Trimming removed 8 bases from V and 5 bases from J; junction bases left unmatched: 16. The CDR3 covers 16 residues. Germline assignment: CDR1 SGHAT and CDR2 FQNNGV. Here the CDR3 reads CASHGTSLLTAHEQYF. Written as DNA, the CDR3 is TGTGCCAGCCACGGGACTAGCCTTTTAACCGCCCACGAGCAGTACTTC.

This clone was seen a handful of times. The rearrangement uses TRBV19 and TRBJ1-2; D gene uncertain. The V gene's germline CDR1 is LNHDA and CDR2 SQIVND (reference sequence). This CDR3 is built from 13 residues. V was trimmed by 3 bases and J by 7 bases, leaving 12 bases between them. This CDR3 is CASSMREGSGYTF. CDR3 sequence (DNA): TGTGCCAGTAGTATGAGGGAAGGAAGTGGCTACACCTTC.

This clone turned up a few times. The J gene is TRBJ2-2, the V gene TRBV30; a weak D match, TRBD2 (6 bases). Deletions cut 8 bases from V and 2 bases from J, with 15 bases between. Per the germline V gene, CDR1 is GTSNPN and CDR2 is SVGIG (reference sequence). The CDR3 covers 14 residues. DNA for the CDR3: TGTGCCGTTGGGGTCGGGACTAACACCGGGGAGCTGTTTTTT. As protein: CAVGVGTNTGELFF.

This clone was detected once. The CDR3 region is CASSLKETAGGGELFF. CDR3 DNA: TGTGCCAGCAGCTTGAAGGAAACAGCGGGAGGCGGGGAGCTGTTTTTT. V gene TRBV7-6 combines with J gene TRBJ2-2; 9 bases match TRBD2. There are 16 residues in the CDR3. Germline V gene sequence: CDR1 SGHVS, CDR2 FNYEAQ. J gave up 7 bases and V 3 bases, and 9 bases lay outside the gene matches.

V gene TRBV19 combines with J gene TRBJ2-5; D might be TRBD1 (5 bases). The CDR3 runs 15 residues. The germline V gene encodes CDR1 LNHDA and CDR2 SQIVND (reference sequence). Trimming removed 4 bases at V and 1 base at J, with 13 bases between. The CDR3 is CASSTYRIGQETQYF. CDR3 DNA sequence: TGTGCCAGTAGTACCTACAGGATAGGCCAAGAGACCCAGTACTTC.

Here the CDR3 DNA reads TGTGCCAGCAGTTTAAAAAACAGGGGGACCGAAGCTTTCTTT. Translation: CASSLKNRGTEAFF. V gene TRBV28 combines with J gene TRBJ1-1, with TRBD1 matching over 8 bases. V shed 2 bases and J 8 bases; nucleotides not matched to a gene: 7. Germline CDR1 and CDR2: MDHEN and SYDVKM. The CDR3 is 14 residues long.

V usage is TRBV5-4 and J usage is TRBJ2-1, with 12 bases matching TRBD2. CDR3 length equals 16 residues. CDR1 is SGHNT, CDR2 YYREEE, per germline (reference sequence). The J segment lost 7 bases and the V segment lost 3 bases, leaving 8 bases of the junction unmatched. The CDR3 is CASSWSSGRASNEQFF. As DNA, the CDR3 is TGTGCCAGCAGCTGGTCTAGCGGGAGGGCCTCGAATGAGCAGTTCTTC. The full variable domain, completed using reference TRBV5-4 and TRBJ2-1, is ETGVTQSPTHLIKTRGQQVTLRCSSQSGHNTVSWYQQALGQGPQFIFQYYREEENGRGNFPPRFSGLQFPNYSSELNVNALELDDSALYLCASSWSSGRASNEQFFGPGTRLTVL.

This chain uses TRBV15 with TRBJ2-7; 7 bases align to TRBD2. The CDR3 is 13 amino acids. Per the germline V gene, CDR1 is LNHNV and CDR2 is YYDKDF (reference sequence). The V gene end was trimmed by 4 bases and the J gene end by 6 bases; junction bases not matched to a gene: 6. CDR3 sequence reads: CATSIGGSSEQYF. CDR3 sequence (DNA): TGTGCCACCAGCATTGGCGGGAGTTCCGAGCAGTACTTC.

The J gene is TRBJ2-4, the V gene TRBV4-2; 8 bases fit TRBD2. The ends lost 3 bases at V and 0 bases at J; junction bases unmatched: 4. Germline V lookup: CDR1 LGHNA, CDR2 YNFKEQ. This CDR3 comprises 16 residues. CDR3: CASSHLAGLAKNIQYF. CDR3 sequence (DNA): TGTGCCAGCAGCCACTTAGCGGGACTAGCCAAAAACATTCAGTACTTC.

The chain combines TRBV6-1 with TRBJ1-1; D unclear. V was trimmed by 0 bases and J by 2 bases, leaving 7 bases between them. CDR1 is MNHNS and CDR2 is SASEGT in the germline V gene. This CDR3 contains 14 residues. The chain's CDR3 is CASSEAAVNTEAFF. CDR3 DNA sequence: TGTGCCAGCAGTGAAGCGGCGGTTAACACTGAAGCTTTCTTT.

The chain carries TRBV19 and TRBJ1-1; the match to TRBD1 covers 7 bases. The CDR3 contains 15 residues. V dropped 6 bases and J dropped 2; count of bases not matched to a gene: 9. Per germline, CDR1 LNHDA and CDR2 SQIVND (reference sequence). The CDR3 here is CASSRPTGVNTEAFF. The CDR3 DNA is TGTGCCAGTAGCCGACCCACAGGGGTCAACACTGAAGCTTTCTTT.

The V gene is TRBV28, the J gene TRBJ2-2, with 9 bases aligning to TRBD2. J was trimmed by 4 bases and V by 3 bases; bases with no gene match: 9. The CDR3 has 17 amino acids. Germline V CDR1 and CDR2: MDHEN, SYDVKM. The CDR3 loop is CASSFLTLAGSTGELFF. DNA for the CDR3: TGTGCCAGCAGTTTCCTTACTCTAGCGGGGAGCACCGGGGAGCTGTTTTTT.

J is TRBJ1-5 and V is TRBV7-2; TRBD1 agrees at 9 bases. V lost 3 bases, J lost 5 bases, and 5 bases stayed unmatched. The CDR3 is 15 amino acids. Germline values: CDR1 SGHTA, CDR2 FQGNSA. This CDR3 reads CASSLGNRGHQPQHF. DNA for the CDR3: TGTGCCAGCAGCTTGGGAAACAGGGGGCATCAGCCCCAGCATTTT.

Written as DNA, the CDR3 is TGTGCCAGCAGCTTAAACAGGGGGCATGGAAACACCATATATTTT. It translates to CASSLNRGHGNTIYF. This chain links TRBV6-5 with TRBJ1-3, with 9 bases fitting TRBD1. V was pared by 6 bases and J by 3 bases, with 6 bases of the junction left unmatched. CDR1 MNHEY and CDR2 SVGAGI come from the germline V gene. This CDR3 is built from 15 residues.

V gene TRBV7-8 combines with J gene TRBJ2-2; 7 positions agree with TRBD2. The CDR3 length is 15 residues. Trimming removed 8 bases from V and 6 bases from J; junction bases left unmatched: 12. Per the germline V gene, CDR1 is SGHVS and CDR2 is FQNEAQ. CDR3: CASVQSGRAAGELFF. As DNA, the CDR3 is TGTGCCAGCGTCCAAAGTGGGAGGGCGGCCGGGGAGCTGTTTTTT.

The rearrangement links TRBV28 to TRBJ2-2; D ambiguous. Trimming removed 6 bases from V and 0 bases from J, with 20 bases in between. The length of the CDR3 is 18 residues. Looked up from germline, CDR1 is MDHEN and CDR2 is SYDVKM. The DNA for the CDR3 is TGTGCCAGCAGCCTCTTGGCAAGTTGGCTTTCGAACACCGGGGAGCTGTTTTTT. The encoded protein is CASSLLASWLSNTGELFF.

The V and J genes are TRBV19 and TRBJ2-7; 13 bases are a match to TRBD2. This CDR3 spans 14 amino acids. V lost 7 bases to trimming and J lost 3 bases; unmatched junction nucleotides: 3. Germline V gene sequence: CDR1 LNHDA, CDR2 SQIVND (reference sequence). The CDR3 sequence is CASKRTSGSYEQYF. DNA of the CDR3: TGTGCCAGTAAACGGACTAGCGGGAGCTACGAGCAGTACTTC.

The chain carries TRBV23-1 and TRBJ2-1, with 13 bases lining up with TRBD2. TRBV23-1 is labeled an ORF, and its function is uncertain. CDR3 length: 15 residues. The V and J ends lost 4 bases and 6 bases, in that order; junction bases with no gene match: 3. CDR3 residues: CASSPRLAGGNEQFF. DNA of the CDR3: TGCGCCAGCAGTCCCAGACTAGCGGGAGGCAATGAGCAGTTCTTC.